Presented here are 24 T cell receptor beta chains from one specimen sequenced in a study of T cell clonotyping in hematopoietic cell transplantation. Measured with immunoSEQ multiplex PCR; TCRdb has only the in-frame clones, and not every one. The sample includes about 15,000 clones, around 71% seen only once; the top ten take approximately 10%. The specimen was peripheral blood mononuclear cells. All receptors derive from a woman in her fifties or sixties in good health. Some clones in this sample may be carry-over from other donors' samples.

The V and J genes are TRBV4-1 and TRBJ2-7; D could derive from TRBD1 or TRBD2 (5 bases each). This CDR3 is built from 14 residues. V was trimmed by 4 bases and J by 0 bases, leaving 10 bases between them. CDR1 and CDR2 (germline): MGHRA, YSYEKL. The CDR3 region is CASSPGRNSYEQYF. For the CDR3, the DNA is TGCGCCAGCAGCCCGGGACGCAACTCCTACGAGCAGTACTTC.

The J gene is TRBJ1-2, the V gene TRBV6-4; D perhaps matches TRBD1 (6 bases). V was trimmed by 6 bases and J by 6 bases, leaving 14 bases between them. The V gene's germline CDR1 is MRHNA and CDR2 SNTAGT. This CDR3 comprises 13 residues. CDR3 DNA: TGTGCCAGCAGAGTTACAGGGTCTGATGGCTACACCTTC. As protein: CASRVTGSDGYTF.

This clone was counted only a few times. This rearrangement joins TRBV11-3 to TRBJ2-7; 8 bases fit TRBD1. The length of the CDR3 is 15 residues. Germline V lookup: CDR1 SGHNT, CDR2 YENEEA. Trimming cost V 2 bases and J 3 bases; bases outside gene matches: 6. As DNA, the CDR3 is TGTGCCAGCAGCTTACGATCAGGACAGGGCTACGAGCAGTACTTC. Translating gives CASSLRSGQGYEQYF.

This sequence joins TRBV19 and TRBJ2-7, with 7 bases lining up with TRBD1. CDR1 is LNHDA, CDR2 SQIVND, per germline (reference sequence). The CDR3 has 15 amino acids. J lost 2 bases, V lost 5 bases, and 9 bases had no gene match. The CDR3 protein is CASSSFWDRTYEQYF. The CDR3 DNA sequence: TGTGCCAGTAGTTCCTTCTGGGACAGAACCTACGAGCAGTACTTC.

The chain recombines TRBV30 with TRBJ1-2, with TRBD1 matching 12 bases. Looked up from germline, CDR1 is GTSNPN and CDR2 is SVGIG (reference sequence). The J segment lost 7 bases and the V segment lost 3 bases, leaving 6 bases of the junction unmatched. This CDR3 is built from 14 residues. CDR3 DNA sequence: TGTGCCTGGAGGATTGGGACAGGGGGCGTTGGCTACACCTTC. Translating it yields CAWRIGTGGVGYTF.

The chain carries TRBV30 and TRBJ2-2, with 11 bases identical to TRBD2. V dropped 0 bases and J dropped 5; count of bases not matched to a gene: 2. This CDR3 is 15 amino acids long. The germline V gene has CDR1 GTSNPN and CDR2 SVGIG (reference sequence). CDR3 region: CAWSVLAGDTGELFF. The DNA for the CDR3 is TGTGCCTGGAGTGTACTAGCGGGGGATACCGGGGAGCTGTTTTTT.

V and J are TRBV28 and TRBJ2-1, with 11 bases that match TRBD2. CDR1 is MDHEN, CDR2 SYDVKM, per germline. The CDR3 has 15 residues. Trimming took 5 bases from V and 5 from J; bases not matched to a gene: 5. The CDR3 loop is CASSPLAGGDNEQFF. CDR3 coding DNA: TGTGCCAGCAGTCCCCTAGCGGGAGGCGACAATGAGCAGTTCTTC.

This clone appeared a single time. The CDR3 region is CASSPIRGIGNQPQHF. The CDR3 bases are TGTGCCAGCAGCCCCATCAGGGGTATTGGCAATCAGCCCCAGCATTTT. This rearrangement joins TRBV5-8 to TRBJ1-5; maybe TRBD1 (6 bases). CDR1 and CDR2 (germline): SGHTS, YDEGEE. V was cut by 4 bases and J by 2 bases, with 16 bases left in between. The CDR3 has 16 amino acids.

This clone has only a few counts. As DNA, the CDR3 is TGTGCCAGCAGTTACGCACGGTACGAGCAGTACTTC. It is translated as CASSYARYEQYF. This chain connects TRBV6-6 to TRBJ2-7; D is unresolved. Germline lookup yields CDR1 MNHNY and CDR2 SVGAGI (reference sequence). The CDR3 has 12 residues. V was trimmed by 2 bases and J by 4 bases, leaving 6 bases between them.

This clone occurred a few times. The chain has TRBV9 and TRBJ1-5; perhaps TRBD1 as D (5 bases). The CDR3 length is 14 residues. CDR1 is SGDLS and CDR2 is YYNGEE in the germline V gene. The ends were cut back, 7 bases at V and 0 bases at J, with 11 bases in the middle. The CDR3 loop reads CASGGTYSNQPQHF. CDR3 sequence (DNA): TGTGCCAGCGGGGGGACCTATAGCAATCAGCCCCAGCATTTT.

The rearrangement uses TRBV6-5 and TRBJ1-5; TRBD1 matches at 7 bases. Germline CDR1 MNHEY, CDR2 SVGAGI. The CDR3 loop spans 14 amino acids. Trimming removed 9 bases from V and 1 base from J; junction bases left unmatched: 6. The CDR3 nucleotides are TGTGCCAGTTGCACGGGACAGAGCAATCAGCCCCAGCATTTT. Protein: CASCTGQSNQPQHF.

This chain links TRBV30 with TRBJ2-1; TRBD2 matches at 10 bases. CDR3 size: 13 residues. Trimming removed 5 bases from V and 9 bases from J; junction bases left unmatched: 7. Looked up from germline, CDR1 is GTSNPN and CDR2 is SVGIG (reference sequence). Here the CDR3 reads CAWSTSGLGEQFF. CDR3 DNA: TGTGCCTGGTCGACTAGCGGGTTGGGTGAGCAGTTCTTC.

Only one count was recorded for this clone. This chain joins TRBV27 and TRBJ2-7; 10 bases match TRBD2. The CDR3 runs to 17 residues. Germline-derived CDR1 and CDR2 are MNHEY and SMNVEV (reference sequence). With V trimmed by 5 bases and J by 6 bases, 16 bases remained unmatched. CDR3 sequence reads: CASSPRPKAGGPSEQYF. In DNA, the CDR3 is TGTGCCAGCAGTCCAAGACCGAAAGCGGGAGGGCCTTCCGAGCAGTACTTC.

On this clone: A junction boundary mismatches the germline segment, possibly from a read error. The chain employs TRBV4-3 and TRBJ1-5, with D hard to call. The CDR3 sequence is 17 residues long. Germline V gene sequence: CDR1 LGHNA, CDR2 YSLEER. CDR3 residues: CAGSQDGQSAGGQPQHF. The CDR3 DNA reads TGCGCCGGCAGCCAAGATGGTCAGTCGGCAGGCGGTCAGCCCCAGCATTTT.

This clone was detected only once. This chain uses TRBV29-1 with TRBJ2-1; D gene unclear. Germline V gene lookup returns CDR1 SQVTM and CDR2 ANQGSEA. The CDR3 spans 13 residues. V was pared by 6 bases and J by 0 bases, with 9 bases between. In DNA form, the CDR3 reads TGCAGCGTCACACGGACCTCCTACAATGAGCAGTTCTTC. This gives the protein CSVTRTSYNEQFF.

The V call is TRBV28, the J call TRBJ1-5; D unresolved. V lost 1 base and J 0 bases, leaving 13 bases between the germline ends. The CDR3 has 17 residues. From germline, CDR1 is MDHEN and CDR2 SYDVKM. This CDR3 is CASSLYSEFYSNQPQHF. CDR3 DNA sequence: TGTGCCAGCAGTTTATACTCCGAATTTTATAGCAATCAGCCCCAGCATTTT.

Here the CDR3 DNA reads TGTGCCAGTAGTATCCGGGACATTGCTGCGGTGGGGGTCAATCAGCCCCAGCATTTT. This encodes CASSIRDIAAVGVNQPQHF. The chain links TRBV19 to TRBJ1-5; the D gene is possibly TRBD1 (6 bases). CDR1 is LNHDA, CDR2 SQIVND, per germline (reference sequence). The CDR3 runs 19 residues. Trimming removed 3 bases at V and 3 bases at J, with 24 bases between.

The chain joins TRBV6-6 to TRBJ2-3, with 7 bases that match TRBD1. CDR1 is MNHNY, CDR2 SVGAGI, per germline (reference sequence). The CDR3 has 16 amino acids. The junction had 5 bases not matched to a gene; V was cut back by 0 bases and J by 2 bases. This CDR3 is CASSYSTGQITDTQYF. In nucleotides, the CDR3 is TGTGCCAGCAGTTACTCGACGGGACAGATCACAGATACGCAGTATTTT.

The V and J genes are TRBV30 and TRBJ2-5; the D gene is possibly TRBD1 (6 bases). This CDR3 region has 14 residues. Per germline, CDR1 GTSNPN and CDR2 SVGIG (reference sequence). V gave up 2 bases and J gave up 2 bases, with 12 bases separating them. CDR3 nucleotide sequence: TGTGCCTGGAGTCAAACAGGGCTACAAGAGACCCAGTACTTC. As protein: CAWSQTGLQETQYF.

The table lists this clone with a few counts. V is TRBV7-6 and J is TRBJ2-7; D unclear. The germline V gene has CDR1 SGHVS and CDR2 FNYEAQ. CDR3 length: 15 residues. V lost 0 bases, J lost 4 bases, and 13 bases lay in between. The CDR3 DNA reads TGTGCCAGCAGCTTAGCGCACGGAACCCAATACGAGCAGTACTTC. It is translated as CASSLAHGTQYEQYF.

This sequence joins TRBV7-2 and TRBJ1-6; 7 bases agree with TRBD1. This CDR3 contains 16 residues. V lost 3 bases, J lost 7 bases, and 9 bases stayed unmatched. Germline V CDR1 and CDR2: SGHTA, FQGNSA. The CDR3 reads CASSLRGRGRNSPLHF. Written as DNA, the CDR3 is TGTGCCAGCAGCTTGAGGGGGCGCGGGAGGAATTCACCCCTCCACTTT. Based on the CDR3 plus reference TRBV7-2 and TRBJ1-6, the full variable domain is GAGVSQSPSNKVTEKGKDVELRCDPISGHTALYWYRQSLGQGLEFLIYFQGNSAPDKSGLPSDRFSAERTGGSVSTLTIQRTQQEDSAVYLCASSLRGRGRNSPLHFGNGTRLTVT.

The chain couples TRBV5-1 to TRBJ2-1; 8 bases agree with TRBD2. CDR1 is SGHRS and CDR2 is YFSETQ in the germline V gene. Trimming cost V 4 bases and J 7 bases; bases outside gene matches: 7. CDR3 length equals 14 residues. The CDR3 spells CASSLSGSNNEQFF. The CDR3, as DNA: TGCGCCAGCAGCCTGAGCGGGAGCAATAATGAGCAGTTCTTC.

V is TRBV4-3 and J is TRBJ1-4, with a possible D match to TRBD1 (6 bases). V dropped 0 bases and J dropped 6 bases, with 14 bases sitting between them. CDR1 is LGHNA and CDR2 is YSLEER in the germline V gene. The CDR3 extends over 16 amino acids. The CDR3 loop reads CASSQDIQAGDEKLFF. DNA of the CDR3: TGCGCCAGCAGCCAAGACATTCAGGCAGGGGATGAAAAACTGTTTTTT.

This chain joins TRBV28 and TRBJ2-7; TRBD2 matches 7 bases. J was trimmed by 0 bases and V by 4 bases; bases with no gene match: 6. Germline-derived CDR1 and CDR2 are MDHEN and SYDVKM. The length of the CDR3 is 15 residues. The CDR3 reads CASSSLGGGSYEQYF. CDR3 sequence (DNA): TGTGCCAGCAGTTCATTGGGGGGGGGCTCCTACGAGCAGTACTTC.